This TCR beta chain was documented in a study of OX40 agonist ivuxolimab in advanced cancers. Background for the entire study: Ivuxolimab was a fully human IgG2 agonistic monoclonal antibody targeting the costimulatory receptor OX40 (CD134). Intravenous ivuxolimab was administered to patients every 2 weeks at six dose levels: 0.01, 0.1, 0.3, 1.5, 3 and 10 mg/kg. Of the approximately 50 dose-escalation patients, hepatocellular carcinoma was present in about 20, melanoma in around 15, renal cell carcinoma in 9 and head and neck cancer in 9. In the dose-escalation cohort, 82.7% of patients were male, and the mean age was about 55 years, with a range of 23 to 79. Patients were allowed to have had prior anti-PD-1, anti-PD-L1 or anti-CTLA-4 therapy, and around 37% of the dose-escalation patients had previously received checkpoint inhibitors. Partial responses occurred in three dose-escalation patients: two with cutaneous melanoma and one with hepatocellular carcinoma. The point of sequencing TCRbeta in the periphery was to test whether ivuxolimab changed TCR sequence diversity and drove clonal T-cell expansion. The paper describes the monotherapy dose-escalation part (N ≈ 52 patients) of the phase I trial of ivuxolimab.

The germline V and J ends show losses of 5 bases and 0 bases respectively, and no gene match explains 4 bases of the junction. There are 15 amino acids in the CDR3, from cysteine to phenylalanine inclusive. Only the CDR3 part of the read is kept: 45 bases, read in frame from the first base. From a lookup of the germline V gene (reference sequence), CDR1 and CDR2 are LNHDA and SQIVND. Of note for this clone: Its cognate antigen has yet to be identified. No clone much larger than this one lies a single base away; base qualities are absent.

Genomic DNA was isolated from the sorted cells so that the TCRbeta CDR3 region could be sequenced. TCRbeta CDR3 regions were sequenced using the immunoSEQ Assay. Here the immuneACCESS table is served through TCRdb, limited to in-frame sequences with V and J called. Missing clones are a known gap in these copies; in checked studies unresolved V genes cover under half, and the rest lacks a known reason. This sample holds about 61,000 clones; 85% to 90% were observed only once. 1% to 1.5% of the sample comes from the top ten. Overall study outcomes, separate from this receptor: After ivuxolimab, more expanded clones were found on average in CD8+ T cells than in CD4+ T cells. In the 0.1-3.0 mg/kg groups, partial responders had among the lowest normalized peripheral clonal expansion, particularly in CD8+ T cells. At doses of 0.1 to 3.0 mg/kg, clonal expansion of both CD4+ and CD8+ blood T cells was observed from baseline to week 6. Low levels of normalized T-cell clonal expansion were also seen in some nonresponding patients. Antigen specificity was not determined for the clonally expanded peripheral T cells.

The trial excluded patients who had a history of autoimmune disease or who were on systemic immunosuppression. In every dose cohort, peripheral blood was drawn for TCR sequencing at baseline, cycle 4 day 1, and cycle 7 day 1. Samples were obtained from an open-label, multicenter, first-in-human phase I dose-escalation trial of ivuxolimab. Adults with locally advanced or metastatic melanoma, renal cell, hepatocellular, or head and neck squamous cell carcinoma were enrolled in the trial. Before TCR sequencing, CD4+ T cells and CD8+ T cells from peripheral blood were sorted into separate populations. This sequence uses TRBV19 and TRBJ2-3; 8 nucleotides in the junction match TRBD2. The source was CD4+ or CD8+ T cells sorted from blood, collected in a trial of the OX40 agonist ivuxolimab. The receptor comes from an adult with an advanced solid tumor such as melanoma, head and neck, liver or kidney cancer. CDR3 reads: CASSFSGGSTDTQYF. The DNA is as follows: TGTGCCAGTAGTTTCAGCGGGGGTAGCACAGATACGCAGTATTTT.